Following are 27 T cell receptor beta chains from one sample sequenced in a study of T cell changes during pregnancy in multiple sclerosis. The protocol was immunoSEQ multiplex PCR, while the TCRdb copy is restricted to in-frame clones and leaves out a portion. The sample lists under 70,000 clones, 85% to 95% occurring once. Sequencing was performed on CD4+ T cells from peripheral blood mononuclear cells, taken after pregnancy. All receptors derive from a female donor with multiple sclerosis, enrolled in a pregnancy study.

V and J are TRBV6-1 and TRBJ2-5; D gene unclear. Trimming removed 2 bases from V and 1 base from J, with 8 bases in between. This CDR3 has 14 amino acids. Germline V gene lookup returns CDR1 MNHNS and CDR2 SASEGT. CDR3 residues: CASSERVSQETQYF. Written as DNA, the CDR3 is TGTGCCAGCAGTGAACGGGTCAGCCAAGAGACCCAGTACTTC.

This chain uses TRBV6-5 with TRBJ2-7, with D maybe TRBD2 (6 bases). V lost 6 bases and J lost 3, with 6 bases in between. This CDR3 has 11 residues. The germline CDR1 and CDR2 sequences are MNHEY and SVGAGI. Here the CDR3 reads CASRRDYEQYF. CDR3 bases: TGTGCCAGCAGGCGGGACTACGAGCAGTACTTC.

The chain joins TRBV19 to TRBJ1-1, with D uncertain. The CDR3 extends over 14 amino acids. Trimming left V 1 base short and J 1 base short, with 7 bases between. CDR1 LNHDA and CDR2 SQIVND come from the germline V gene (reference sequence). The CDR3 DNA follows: TGTGCCAGTAGTATAGGGAGTCGGAACACTGAAGCTTTCTTT. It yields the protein CASSIGSRNTEAFF.

The CDR3, as DNA: TGCGCCAGCAGCCAAGCGACGGGGACTTCCTACAATGAGCAGTTCTTC. Its protein is CASSQATGTSYNEQFF. The J gene is TRBJ2-1, the V gene TRBV4-1; TRBD2 is a possible D gene (6 bases). The V end lost 1 base, the J end lost 1 base, and 11 bases lay between the germline ends. This CDR3 contains 16 residues. CDR1 MGHRA and CDR2 YSYEKL come from the germline V gene.

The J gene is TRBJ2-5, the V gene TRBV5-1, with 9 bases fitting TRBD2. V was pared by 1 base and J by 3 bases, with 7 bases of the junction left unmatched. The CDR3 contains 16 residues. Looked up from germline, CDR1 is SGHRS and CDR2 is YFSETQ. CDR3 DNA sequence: TGCGCCAGCAGCTTGTTGGTAGCGGGAGAGGAAGAGACCCAGTACTTC. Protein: CASSLLVAGEEETQYF.

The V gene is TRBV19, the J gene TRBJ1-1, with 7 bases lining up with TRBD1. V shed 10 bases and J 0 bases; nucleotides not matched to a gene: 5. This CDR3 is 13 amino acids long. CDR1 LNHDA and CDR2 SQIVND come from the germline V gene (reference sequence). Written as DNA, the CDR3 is TGTGCCACTGGGACAGCCTTGAACACTGAAGCTTTCTTT. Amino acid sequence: CATGTALNTEAFF.

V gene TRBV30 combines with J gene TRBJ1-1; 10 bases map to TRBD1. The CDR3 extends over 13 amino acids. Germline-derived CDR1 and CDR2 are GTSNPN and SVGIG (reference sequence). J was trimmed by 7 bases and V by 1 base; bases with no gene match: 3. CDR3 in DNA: TGTGCCTGGAGTGCGGACAGGGGGGGTGAAGCTTTCTTT. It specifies CAWSADRGGEAFF.

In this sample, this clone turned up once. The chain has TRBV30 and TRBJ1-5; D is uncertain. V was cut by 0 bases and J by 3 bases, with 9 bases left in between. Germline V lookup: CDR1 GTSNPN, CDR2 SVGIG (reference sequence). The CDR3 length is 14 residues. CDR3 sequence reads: CAWSVSGYNQPQHF. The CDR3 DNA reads TGTGCCTGGAGTGTGTCAGGATACAATCAGCCCCAGCATTTT.

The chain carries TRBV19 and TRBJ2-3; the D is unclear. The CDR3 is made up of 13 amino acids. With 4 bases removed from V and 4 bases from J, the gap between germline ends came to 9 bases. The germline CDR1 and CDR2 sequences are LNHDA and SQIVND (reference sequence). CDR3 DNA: TGTGCCAGTAGTAACGACATGCCAGATACGCAGTATTTT. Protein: CASSNDMPDTQYF.

The DNA for the CDR3 is TGTGCCTGGAGTGTACACGGGACCGGGGAGCTGTTTTTT. Protein: CAWSVHGTGELFF. The V call is TRBV30, the J call TRBJ2-2; D gene uncertain. V lost 0 bases and J lost 5, with 7 bases in between. Germline CDR1 and CDR2: GTSNPN and SVGIG (reference sequence). The CDR3 consists of 13 residues. Combining the CDR3 with reference TRBV30 and TRBJ2-2 gives the whole variable domain SQTIHQWPATLVQPVGSPLSLECTVEGTSNPNLYWYRQAAGRGLQLLFYSVGIGQISSEVPQNLSASRPQDRQFILSSKKLLLSDSGFYLCAWSVHGTGELFFGEGSRLTVL.

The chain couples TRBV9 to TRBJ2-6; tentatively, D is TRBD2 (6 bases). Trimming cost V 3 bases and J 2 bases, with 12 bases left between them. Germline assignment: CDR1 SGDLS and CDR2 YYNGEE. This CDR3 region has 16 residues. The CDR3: CASSASGGTGANVLTF. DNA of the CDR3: TGTGCCAGCAGCGCTTCCGGGGGAACTGGGGCCAACGTCCTGACTTTC.

The CDR3 DNA is TGTGCCAGCTCACCAATGGGGGCCTCTGGAAACACCATATATTTT. This sequence encodes CASSPMGASGNTIYF. The chain has TRBV18 and TRBJ1-3, with D perhaps TRBD1 (6 bases). Germline values: CDR1 KGHSH, CDR2 LQKENI. The CDR3 extends over 15 amino acids. Trimming cost V 2 bases and J 0 bases, with 8 bases left between them.

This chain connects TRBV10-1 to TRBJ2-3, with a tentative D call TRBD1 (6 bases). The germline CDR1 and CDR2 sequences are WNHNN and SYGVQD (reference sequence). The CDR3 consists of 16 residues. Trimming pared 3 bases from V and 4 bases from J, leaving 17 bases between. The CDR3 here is CASSDAGTKGPDTQYF. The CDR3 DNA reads TGCGCCAGCAGTGATGCCGGGACAAAAGGACCAGATACGCAGTATTTT.

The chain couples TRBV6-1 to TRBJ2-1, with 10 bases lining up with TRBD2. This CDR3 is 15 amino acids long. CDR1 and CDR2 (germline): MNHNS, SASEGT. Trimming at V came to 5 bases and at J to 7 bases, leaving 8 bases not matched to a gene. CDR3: CASSTSGRAQNEQFF. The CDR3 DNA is TGTGCCAGCAGTACAAGCGGGAGGGCCCAAAATGAGCAGTTCTTC.

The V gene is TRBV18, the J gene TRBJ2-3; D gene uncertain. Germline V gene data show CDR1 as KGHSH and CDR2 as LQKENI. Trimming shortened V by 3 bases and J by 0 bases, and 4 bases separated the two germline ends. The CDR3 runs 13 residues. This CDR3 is CASSPSSTDTQYF. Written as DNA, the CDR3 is TGTGCCAGCTCACCGAGTAGCACAGATACGCAGTATTTT. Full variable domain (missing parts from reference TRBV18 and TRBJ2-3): NAGVMQNPRHLVRRRGQEARLRCSPMKGHSHVYWYRQLPEEGLKFMVYLQKENIIDESGMPKERFSAEFPKEGPSILRIQQVVRGDSAAYFCASSPSSTDTQYFGPGTRLTVL.

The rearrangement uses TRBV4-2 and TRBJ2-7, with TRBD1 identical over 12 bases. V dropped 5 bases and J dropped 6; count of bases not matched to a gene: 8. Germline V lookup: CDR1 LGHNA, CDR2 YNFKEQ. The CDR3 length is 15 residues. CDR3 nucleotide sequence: TGTGCCAGCAGCAAGGGACAGGGGGCATCGGGCGAGCAGTACTTC. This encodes CASSKGQGASGEQYF.

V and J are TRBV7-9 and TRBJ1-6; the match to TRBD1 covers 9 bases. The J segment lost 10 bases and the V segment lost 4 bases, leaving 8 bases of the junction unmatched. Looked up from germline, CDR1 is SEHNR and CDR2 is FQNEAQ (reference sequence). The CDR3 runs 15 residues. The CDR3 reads CASSSGTGRGSPLHF. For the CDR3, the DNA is TGTGCCAGCAGCTCCGGGACAGGGCGTGGATCACCCCTCCACTTT.

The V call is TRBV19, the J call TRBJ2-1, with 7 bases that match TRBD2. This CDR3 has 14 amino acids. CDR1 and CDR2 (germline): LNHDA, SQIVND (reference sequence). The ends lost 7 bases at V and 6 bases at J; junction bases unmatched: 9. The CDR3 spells CASMPSSGGNEQFF. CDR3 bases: TGTGCCAGTATGCCCTCATCGGGGGGCAATGAGCAGTTCTTC.

The CDR3 loop reads CAWGTGGNQPQHF. The CDR3 bases are TGTGCCTGGGGCACAGGGGGTAATCAGCCCCAGCATTTT. This rearrangement joins TRBV30 to TRBJ1-5, with 8 positions matching TRBD1. V gave up 5 bases and J gave up 4 bases; unmatched junction bases: 4. Per the germline V gene, CDR1 is GTSNPN and CDR2 is SVGIG (reference sequence). The CDR3 is made up of 13 amino acids.

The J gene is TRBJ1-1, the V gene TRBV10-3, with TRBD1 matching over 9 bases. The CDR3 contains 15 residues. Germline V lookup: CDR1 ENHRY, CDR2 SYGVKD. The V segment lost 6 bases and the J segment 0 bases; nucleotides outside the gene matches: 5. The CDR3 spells CAIRGTGRVNTEAFF. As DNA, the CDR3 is TGTGCCATCAGAGGGACAGGGCGAGTGAACACTGAAGCTTTCTTT.

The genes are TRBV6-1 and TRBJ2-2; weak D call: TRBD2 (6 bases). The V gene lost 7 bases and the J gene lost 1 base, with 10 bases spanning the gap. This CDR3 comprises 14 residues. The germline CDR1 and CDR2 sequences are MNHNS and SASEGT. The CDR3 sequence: CASMRRENTGELFF. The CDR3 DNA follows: TGTGCCAGCATGAGGCGGGAGAACACCGGGGAGCTGTTTTTT.

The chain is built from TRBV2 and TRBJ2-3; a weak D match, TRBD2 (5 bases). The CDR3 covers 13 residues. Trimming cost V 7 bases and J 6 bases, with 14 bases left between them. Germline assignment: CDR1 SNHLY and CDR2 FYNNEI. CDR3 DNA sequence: TGTGCCAGCAATATGGTAGCGTTGGATACGCAGTATTTT. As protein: CASNMVALDTQYF. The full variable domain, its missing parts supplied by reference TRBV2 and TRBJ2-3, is EPEVTQTPSHQVTQMGQEVILRCVPISNHLYFYWYRQILGQKVEFLVSFYNNEISEKSEIFDDQFSVERPDGSNFTLKIRSTKLEDSAMYFCASNMVALDTQYFGPGTRLTVL.

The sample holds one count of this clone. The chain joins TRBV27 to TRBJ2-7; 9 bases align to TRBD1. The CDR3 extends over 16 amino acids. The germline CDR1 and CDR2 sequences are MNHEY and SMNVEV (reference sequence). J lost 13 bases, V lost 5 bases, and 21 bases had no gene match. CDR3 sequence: CASSKTSGQGAIPYYF. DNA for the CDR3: TGTGCCAGCAGTAAAACCTCGGGACAGGGAGCTATACCCTATTACTTC.

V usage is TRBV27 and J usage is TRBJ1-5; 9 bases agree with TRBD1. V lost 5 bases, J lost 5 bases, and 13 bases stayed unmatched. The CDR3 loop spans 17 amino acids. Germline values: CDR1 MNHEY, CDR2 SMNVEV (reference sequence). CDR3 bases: TGTGCCAGCAGTCCCGACGGACAGGGGCATTCTGATCAGCCCCAGCATTTT. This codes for CASSPDGQGHSDQPQHF.

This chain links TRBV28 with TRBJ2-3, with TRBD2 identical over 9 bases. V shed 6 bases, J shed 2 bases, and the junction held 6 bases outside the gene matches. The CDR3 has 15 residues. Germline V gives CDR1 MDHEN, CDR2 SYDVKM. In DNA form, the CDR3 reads TGTGCCAGCAGCCCTAGCGGGGAGGCCACAGATACGCAGTATTTT. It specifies CASSPSGEATDTQYF.

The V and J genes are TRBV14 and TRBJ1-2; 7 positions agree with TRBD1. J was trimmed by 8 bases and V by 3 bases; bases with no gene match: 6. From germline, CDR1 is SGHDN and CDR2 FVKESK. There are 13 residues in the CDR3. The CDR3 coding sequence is TGTGCCAGCAGCCAGCGAGGGACAGAGGGCTACACCTTC. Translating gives CASSQRGTEGYTF.

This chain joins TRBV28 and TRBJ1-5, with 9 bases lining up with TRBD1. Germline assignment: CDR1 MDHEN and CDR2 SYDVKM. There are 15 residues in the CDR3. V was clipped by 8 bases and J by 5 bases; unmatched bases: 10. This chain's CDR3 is CASLRDRVYYQPQHF. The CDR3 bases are TGTGCCAGCCTTCGGGACAGGGTTTATTATCAGCCCCAGCATTTT.